This T cell receptor (beta chain) originates from a study of blood T cell repertoires in COVID-19. Participants were aged 18 to 89 years from around 24 US areas. Germline V gives CDR1 SQVTM, CDR2 ANQGSEA. Trimming cost V 6 bases and J 1 base; bases outside gene matches: 9. This CDR3 has 16 amino acids. This clone has only a few counts. TCRdb keeps only in-frame clones here, not all; method: immunoSEQ multiplex PCR. The table lists hundreds of thousands of clones, 83% of them singletons. The sequence was collected from a woman between 45 and 65 years old who had been exposed to COVID-19. The specimen sequenced was PBMCs or T cells enriched from blood (not recorded which). The rearrangement links TRBV29-1 to TRBJ2-7; 13 positions agree with TRBD2. CDR3: CSVLGLAGAGSYEQYF. The CDR3 DNA reads as TGCAGCGTCCTCGGACTAGCGGGGGCAGGGTCCTACGAGCAGTACTTC.